Included here is one TCR beta chain sequence, with context. The antigen it binds to is not known. Base qualities are not at hand, and no much larger clone is one base apart. This entry comes from a study of chemoradiotherapy in HPV16-positive cancers (dated 2022 in TCRdb). Describing the broader study: Candidate HPV-specific T-cell clones and common TCR motifs were defined through functional T-cell assays on cells from a couple of HPV16-positive patients. The candidate HPV-specific TCRs and motifs were subsequently tracked in TCR repertoires obtained from roughly 78 patients with HPV-related cancers. The study asked whether T-cell immunity to the HPV oncoproteins E6 and E7 changes during chemoradiotherapy and whether this immunity affects survival.

Repertoires were sampled repeatedly over the course of chemoradiotherapy, so clonal expansion could be followed in the tumor microenvironment. The library was generated by the immunoSEQ multiplex PCR assay. Here the immuneACCESS table is served through TCRdb, limited to in-frame sequences with V and J called. Missing clones are a known gap in these copies; in checked studies unresolved V genes cover under half, and the rest lacks a known reason. The sample table holds about 2,000 clones, of which about 87% were seen once. Clones ranked in the top ten supply about 3% of the sample. The CDR3 contains 15 residues, cysteine and phenylalanine counted. Only the CDR3 part of the read is kept: 45 bases, read in frame from the first base. The germline V and J ends show losses of 5 bases and 2 bases respectively, and no gene match explains 5 bases of the junction. CDR1 and CDR2 are read off the germline V gene as MDHEN and SYDVKM.

The paper's findings and limits, for the study overall: Expansion of candidate HPV-specific clones and E7-related TCR motifs was observed in the tumor microenvironment during treatment, whereas no such expansion was observed for non-HPV-specific T cells. In HPV16-positive patients, expansion of HPV-responsive T cells during chemoradiotherapy was associated with improved recurrence-free survival. The survival association was reported for HPV16-positive patients, and the functional definition of HPV-specific T cells was derived from only a couple of HPV16-positive patients.

This receptor was obtained from a human donor with HPV-associated anogenital cancer. Sequencing was performed on tumor tissue, taken from a patient who underwent chemoradiotherapy. The sequence is built from TRBV28 and TRBJ2-1; the central 8 bases match TRBD1. Here the CDR3 is given as CASSAMTGAYNEQFF. DNA sequence: TGTGCCAGCAGTGCTATGACAGGGGCCTACAATGAGCAGTTCTTC.